This TCR beta chain was sequenced during a study of identical twins. Findings and limits, study-wide: Twins' excess sharing was less marked for out-of-frame beta sequences. The authors drew conclusions from cross-sectional statistical analysis rather than following the same donors. When twins shared out-of-frame alpha sequences, those sequences had excess low generation probability.

TCRdb passed the 5' RACE reads through MiXCR, listing each CDR3 protein once. The repertoire consists of some 500,000 distinct CDR3 sequences, with just under 10% occurring once and the leading ten covering 2.5% to 3%. As concerns this clonotype: As yet, its antigen is unknown.

Germline V CDR1 and CDR2: SEHNR, FQNEAQ (reference sequence). Trimming shortened V by 3 bases and J by 8 bases, and 10 bases separated the two germline ends. CDR3 size: 12 residues. The same data also went into a second study, on yellow fever vaccine responses in identical twins.

The receptor comes from a woman aged 18-29 years in good health. V gene TRBV7-9 combines with J gene TRBJ2-5; D is perhaps TRBD2 (5 bases). Sequenced sample: PBMCs. The CDR3 sequence: CASSLPEGTQYF. The CDR3 nucleotides are TGTGCCAGCAGCTTGCCCGAGGGAACCCAGTACTTC.